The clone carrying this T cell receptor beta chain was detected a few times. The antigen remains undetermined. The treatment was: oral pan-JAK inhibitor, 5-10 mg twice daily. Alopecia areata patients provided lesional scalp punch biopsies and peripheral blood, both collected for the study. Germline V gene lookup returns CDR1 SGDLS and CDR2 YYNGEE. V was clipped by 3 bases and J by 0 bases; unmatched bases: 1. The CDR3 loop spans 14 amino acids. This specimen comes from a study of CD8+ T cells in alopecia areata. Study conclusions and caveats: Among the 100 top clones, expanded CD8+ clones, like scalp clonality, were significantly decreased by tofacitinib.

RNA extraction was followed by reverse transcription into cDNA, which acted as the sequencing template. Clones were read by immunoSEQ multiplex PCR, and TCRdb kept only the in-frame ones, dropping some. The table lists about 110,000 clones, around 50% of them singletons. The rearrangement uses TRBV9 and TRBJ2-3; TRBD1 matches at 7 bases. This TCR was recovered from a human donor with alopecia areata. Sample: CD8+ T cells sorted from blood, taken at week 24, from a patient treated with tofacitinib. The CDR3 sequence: CASSGQGSTDTQYF. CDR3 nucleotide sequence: TGTGCCAGCAGCGGACAGGGAAGCACAGATACGCAGTATTTT.